This T cell receptor beta chain appears in the sequencing data of a study of blood T cell repertoires in COVID-19 (dated by TCRdb to about 2020). Regarding the research as a whole: The collaborator samples originated in the United States, Italy and Spain and spanned the acute and convalescent phases of COVID-19. The material from the prospective study consisted of cDNA or gDNA derived from T cells, B-cell-depleted T cells, or PBMCs. The repertoires were released in a freely available public database intended as a resource for research on the immune response to SARS-CoV-2. The sample metadata nearly always contained a de-identified subject ID, COVID-19 status, age in years and sex. The dataset comprised deeply sampled blood TCRbeta repertoires from subjects exposed to, actively infected with, or recovered from COVID-19. Where HLA class I and class II types were available, the types were taken from metadata supplied by the sample provider, not from assay-based typing. Samples came from the ongoing ImmuneRACE study (first 160 participants) plus 1,254 subjects from 6 global collaborators. Points the paper makes about the study in general: The amount of clinical and demographic metadata varied by source and participant and was provided uncurated.

The germline V gene encodes CDR1 MRHNA and CDR2 SNTAGT. The CDR3, from cysteine to phenylalanine, totals 15 residues. Only the CDR3 part of the read is kept: 45 bases, read in frame from the first base. Trimmed from V: 3 bases; trimmed from J: 1 base; junction bases lacking a gene match: 1. TCRbeta CDR3 regions were amplified from genomic DNA by means of the immunoSEQ Assay, a bias-controlled multiplex PCR. The original methods were these. Within the assay, amplification of reference gene primers was used to estimate how many nucleated cells each sample contained. Sequence reads were collapsed and filtered to measure the absolute abundance of every unique TCRbeta CDR3 rearrangement. For each sample, productive Simpson clonality was calculated by taking the square root of Simpson's diversity index across productive rearrangements. Held by TCRdb, this immuneACCESS table contains in-frame sequences only and omits some clones. Under half of the omission traces to an unresolved V gene where checked; the cause of the rest is unknown. D and trimming come from the DNA, and the V and J calls and clone size come from that table. Here the sample has 200,000 to 300,000 clones; around 88% occur a single time. The ten largest account for 3% to 4% of the sample.

As concerns this clone: Its binding antigen is unknown. Base quality data are lacking; no much larger clone is found one base away.

In the prospective study, participants were roughly 18 to 90 years old, resided in 20 to 30 geographic areas of the United States, and were enrolled through a virtual design. In the prospective study, participants were assigned to cohorts based on the clinical history participants reported in a screening survey and a study questionnaire. Mobile phlebotomists in the prospective study collected whole blood, serum and a nasopharyngeal or oropharyngeal swab from every participant. Over a 2-month period, participants in the prospective study had the option of providing additional blood draws and questionnaires. Before DNA extraction, prospective study blood samples were shipped either frozen or at room temperature.

The sequence was collected from a woman between 40 and 55 years old with acute COVID-19. Sequencing input: PBMCs or T cells enriched from blood (not recorded which). The receptor chain draws on TRBV6-4 and TRBJ2-3, with 10 bases matching TRBD2. The DNA sequence is TGTGCCAGCAGTGAAACTAGCGGGGGCACAGATACGCAGTATTTT. Its protein reads: CASSETSGGTDTQYF.